The 18 T cell receptor beta chains in this list originate from one sample, sequenced in a study of blood T cell repertoires in COVID-19. This table comes from immunoSEQ multiplex PCR, and its TCRdb copy is limited to in-frame clones, with some not included. The top ten hold 1.3% of the sample, which has around 380,000 clones, 80% to 90% seen once. Sequencing was carried out using PBMCs or T cells enriched from blood (not recorded which). These receptor sequences come from a man aged 25-40 years who had recovered from COVID-19.

V usage is TRBV2 and J usage is TRBJ1-5; D perhaps matches TRBD1 (5 bases). The CDR3 runs to 14 residues. Trimming pared 4 bases from V and 7 bases from J, leaving 14 bases between. The germline CDR1 and CDR2 sequences are SNHLY and FYNNEI. CDR3 residues: CASSAQGGRQPQHF. The CDR3 DNA follows: TGTGCCAGCAGTGCCCAGGGCGGACGACAGCCCCAGCATTTT.

This clone appeared once. The J gene is TRBJ1-5, the V gene TRBV19; 10 bases are a match to TRBD1. Germline loops: CDR1 LNHDA, CDR2 SQIVND (reference sequence). CDR3 length equals 15 residues. Unmatched junction bases numbered 8, after V lost 7 bases and J lost 5 bases. CDR3 loop: CASTEMGQGYQPQHF. CDR3 bases: TGTGCCAGTACCGAGATGGGACAGGGGTATCAGCCCCAGCATTTT.

V usage is TRBV11-2 and J usage is TRBJ1-2; no reliable D call. V was clipped by 1 base and J by 0 bases, with 3 bases between them. Per the germline V gene, CDR1 is SGHAT and CDR2 is FQNNGV. The CDR3 runs to 13 residues. The CDR3 region has the DNA TGTGCCAGCAGCTTAGCATCTAACTATGGCTACACCTTC. As protein: CASSLASNYGYTF.

This sequence joins TRBV11-2 and TRBJ1-4; perhaps TRBD1 as D (6 bases). The CDR3 has 16 amino acids. In germline, CDR1 is SGHAT, CDR2 FQNNGV. The ends were cut back, 1 base at V and 9 bases at J, with 18 bases in the middle. The CDR3 sequence is CASSLGDPGERKKLFF. The DNA for the CDR3 is TGTGCCAGCAGCTTAGGAGATCCAGGGGAAAGGAAAAAACTGTTTTTT.

V gene TRBV4-1 combines with J gene TRBJ2-3; 8 bases align to TRBD2. The germline V gene encodes CDR1 MGHRA and CDR2 YSYEKL. This CDR3 is built from 16 residues. The V gene end was trimmed by 4 bases and the J gene end by 3 bases; junction bases not matched to a gene: 9. The CDR3 is CASSRTGGAGTDTQYF. CDR3 sequence (DNA): TGCGCCAGCAGCCGGACCGGGGGGGCCGGTACAGATACGCAGTATTTT.

Written as DNA, the CDR3 is TGTGCCAGTAGTATAGGAGGCAGAGCAGAAGAGACCCAGTACTTC. Encoded protein: CASSIGGRAEETQYF. V is TRBV19 and J is TRBJ2-5; D not certain. V lost 1 base and J lost 3, with 12 bases in between. This CDR3 spans 15 amino acids. Germline V gene data show CDR1 as LNHDA and CDR2 as SQIVND (reference sequence).

This chain links TRBV7-9 with TRBJ1-2, with D perhaps TRBD1 (5 bases). The CDR3 has 13 residues. V was shortened by 1 base and J by 4 bases, with 7 bases between the two germline ends. The V gene's germline CDR1 is SEHNR and CDR2 FQNEAQ (reference sequence). CDR3 sequence: CASSLGGGYGYTF. As DNA, the CDR3 is TGTGCCAGCAGCTTAGGGGGCGGCTATGGCTACACCTTC.

This chain joins TRBV27 and TRBJ1-4; TRBD1 matches 7 bases. The CDR3 loop spans 14 amino acids. V trimming: 6 bases; J trimming: 7 bases; junction bases outside the gene matches: 8. The V gene's germline CDR1 is MNHEY and CDR2 SMNVEV (reference sequence). The CDR3 region is CASRSGGPGEKLFF. The DNA for the CDR3 is TGTGCCAGCAGGTCAGGGGGGCCGGGTGAAAAACTGTTTTTT.

In this sample, this clone turned up once. The CDR3 region is CAISDGRGQPQHF. CDR3 DNA: TGTGCCATCAGTGACGGTCGAGGCCAGCCCCAGCATTTT. This rearrangement joins TRBV10-3 to TRBJ1-5, with D uncertain. V lost 3 bases and J lost 7, with 10 bases in between. This CDR3 is built from 13 residues. Germline V gene data show CDR1 as ENHRY and CDR2 as SYGVKD.

V gene TRBV5-4 combines with J gene TRBJ1-1; D is perhaps TRBD1 (6 bases). CDR3 size: 17 residues. Trimming cost V 3 bases and J 5 bases, with 23 bases left between them. Germline V gene data show CDR1 as SGHNT and CDR2 as YYREEE (reference sequence). CDR3 loop: CASSSPGYLGRGTEAFF. The CDR3 DNA follows: TGTGCCAGCAGCTCACCGGGGTATTTGGGGAGGGGGACTGAAGCTTTCTTT. Using reference TRBV5-4 and TRBJ1-1 for the parts outside the CDR3, the full variable domain is ETGVTQSPTHLIKTRGQQVTLRCSSQSGHNTVSWYQQALGQGPQFIFQYYREEENGRGNFPPRFSGLQFPNYSSELNVNALELDDSALYLCASSSPGYLGRGTEAFFGQGTRLTVV.

The V and J genes are TRBV7-9 and TRBJ2-3, with 7 bases matching TRBD1. The CDR3 is 16 residues long. The germline gives CDR1 SEHNR, CDR2 FQNEAQ (reference sequence). Unmatched junction bases numbered 7, after V lost 4 bases and J lost 0 bases. The CDR3 nucleotides are TGTGCCAGCAGCTCCCGACAGGGATCTAGCACAGATACGCAGTATTTT. This translates into CASSSRQGSSTDTQYF.

V usage is TRBV9 and J usage is TRBJ1-1; D is unclear. The germline gives CDR1 SGDLS, CDR2 YYNGEE. V was shortened by 0 bases and J by 1 base, with 7 bases between the two germline ends. The CDR3 length is 14 residues. The chain's CDR3 is CASSVEPGNTEAFF. Here the CDR3 DNA reads TGTGCCAGCAGCGTAGAACCCGGGAACACTGAAGCTTTCTTT.

The chain employs TRBV6-2 or TRBV6-3 and TRBJ1-1; D remains ambiguous. Trimming shortened V by 0 bases and J by 1 base, and 9 bases separated the two germline ends. CDR3 length equals 15 residues. Germline loops: CDR1 MNHEY, CDR2 SVGEGT. Here the CDR3 reads CASSYSRRSNTEAFF. The CDR3 coding sequence is TGTGCCAGCAGTTACTCGCGCAGGTCGAACACTGAAGCTTTCTTT.

The rearrangement uses TRBV20-1 and TRBJ2-2; D possibly corresponds to TRBD1 (7 bases). This CDR3 has 15 amino acids. CDR1 and CDR2 (germline): DFQATT, SNEGSKA (reference sequence). Trimming removed 3 bases from V and 4 bases from J, with 15 bases in between. DNA for the CDR3: TGCAGTGCTAGTAATGGGCAGGGGGGCACCGGGGAGCTGTTTTTT. It encodes CSASNGQGGTGELFF.

V gene TRBV7-3 combines with J gene TRBJ2-3, with 8 bases fitting TRBD1. V lost 4 bases, J lost 3 bases, and 15 bases stayed unmatched. CDR1 is SGHTA and CDR2 is FQGTGA in the germline V gene. CDR3 length: 18 residues. The CDR3 sequence is CASSSPPVSGQATDTQYF. For the CDR3, the DNA is TGTGCCAGCAGCTCCCCCCCGGTCTCGGGACAGGCGACAGATACGCAGTATTTT. Complete variable domain (other parts from reference TRBV7-3 and TRBJ2-3): GAGVSQTPSNKVTEKGKYVELRCDPISGHTALYWYRQSLGQGPEFLIYFQGTGAADDSGLPNDRFFAVRPEGSVSTLKIQRTERGDSAVYLCASSSPPVSGQATDTQYFGPGTRLTVL.

CDR3 coding DNA: TGTGCCAGCAGCTTAAAGGGTCAGGGTGTTCAGCCCCAGCATTTT. Translating it yields CASSLKGQGVQPQHF. The chain links TRBV7-3 to TRBJ1-5; perhaps TRBD1 as D (5 bases). Looked up from germline, CDR1 is SGHTA and CDR2 is FQGTGA. V was pared by 1 base and J by 6 bases, with 13 bases between. This CDR3 contains 15 residues.

Here the CDR3 DNA reads TGTGCCAGCAGCCAAGAAAAGGGGGCGCGAGGCTACACCTTC. It specifies CASSQEKGARGYTF. The V gene is TRBV4-2, the J gene TRBJ1-2, with 7 nucleotides matching TRBD1. Germline trimming cut 0 bases from V and 8 bases from J; bases unmatched to any gene: 6. The germline CDR1 and CDR2 sequences are LGHNA and YNFKEQ. The CDR3 sequence is 14 residues long.

This clone was observed once. The V gene is TRBV5-6, the J gene TRBJ1-1; TRBD1 matches 10 bases. The CDR3 runs 15 residues. After removal of 4 bases from V and 7 bases from J, the junction contained 10 bases not matched to a gene. The germline CDR1 and CDR2 sequences are SGHDT and YYEEEE. The DNA of the CDR3 is TGTGCCAGCAGCCCCCGGACAGGGGGTGAGGGTGAAGCTTTCTTT. Its translation: CASSPRTGGEGEAFF.